The T cell receptor (beta chain) described here comes from a study of Tregs in tolerant kidney transplant recipients. This table comes from immunoSEQ multiplex PCR, and its TCRdb copy is limited to in-frame clones, with some not included. This listing includes 5,800 or so clones. The ends were cut back, 5 bases at V and 1 base at J, with 16 bases in the middle. The CDR3 length is 15 residues. Per the germline V gene, CDR1 is SGHRS and CDR2 is YFSETQ. This clone shows up as medium-sized by frequency. Antigen unknown. The sequence runs out 3 residues before the end of the CDR3; the remainder is reconstructed from the germline J gene. General study findings and limits: Activated donor B cell expansion appeared to reveal the most relevant donor-specific TCRbeta repertoire.

The nonmyeloablative bone marrow transplants came from related graft donors, with transient mixed chimerism. Thawed PBMCs were FACS-sorted into unstimulated CD4+CD25+CD127- regulatory T cells, CD4+CD25- non-regulatory cells, CD4 and CD8 cells. The material was CD4+ T cells from blood (PBMCs), obtained 6 months after the transplant. V is TRBV5-1 and J is TRBJ2-7; D may be TRBD2 (6 bases). The receptor's source is a human patient who received a combined kidney and bone marrow transplant. Some of the T cells may derive from the graft donor. CDR3 protein: CASRPTSLSSYEQYF. CDR3 DNA, as far as it was read: TGCGCCAGCAGACCTACTAGCCTTTCATCCTACGAG.